Following are 25 T cell receptor beta chains from one sample sequenced in a study of regulatory T cells in long-lasting Graves disease. As to time point: persistent/refractory GD, antithyroid drugs over 5 years with positive TRAb. The authors made the TCR library using RNA they extracted from PBMCs. Investigators prepared the TCR beta libraries by applying iRepertoire HTBI primers and Arm-PCR of CDR3 regions. Using its own MiXCR run on the multiplex PCR reads, TCRdb lists one record per CDR3 protein. The sample includes about 470,000 distinct CDR3 sequences, around 20% seen only once; the top ten take roughly 8%. This specimen consisted of peripheral blood mononuclear cells (PBMCs), obtained when the disease was refractory, from a patient treated with antithyroid drugs. The source is a female donor with Graves disease.

In its sample, this clonotype was seen many times. The chain couples TRBV9 to TRBJ1-4; D uncertain. Germline V gene lookup returns CDR1 SGDLS and CDR2 YYNGEE. This CDR3 is 16 amino acids long. V lost 4 bases and J 0 bases, leaving 13 bases between the germline ends. This chain's CDR3 is CASSRLSPATNEKLFF. The DNA for the CDR3 is TGTGCCAGCAGCCGCCTCAGCCCCGCAACTAATGAAAAACTGTTTTTT.

Concerning this clonotype itself: Here the CDR3 omits its conserved ending phenylalanine or tryptophan, so a read error is the likely source. V gene TRBV6-5 combines with J gene TRBJ2-5; 8 nucleotides match TRBD1. The junction had 10 bases not matched to a gene; V was cut back by 2 bases and J by 2 bases. There are 17 residues in the CDR3. From germline, CDR1 is MNHEY and CDR2 SVGAGI. The CDR3 nucleotides read TGTGCCAGCAGTTACCCGGGGACAGGCCCGATTCAAGAGACCCAGTACCTC. Protein: CASSYPGTGPIQETQYL.

This clonotype was picked up many times. The chain is built from TRBV2 and TRBJ1-4, with no clear D. V was clipped by 3 bases and J by 7 bases, with 18 bases between them. The CDR3 totals 16 residues. Per the germline V gene, CDR1 is SNHLY and CDR2 is FYNNEI. CDR3 DNA: TGTGCCAGCAGTGACCCCCCGGGCCAGATGACTGAAAAACTGTTTTTT. Translation: CASSDPPGQMTEKLFF.

This clonotype was observed many times. The chain joins TRBV2 to TRBJ1-1; D is possibly TRBD1 (5 bases). V lost 7 bases and J lost 3, with 18 bases in between. The CDR3 is 15 amino acids. The V gene's germline CDR1 is SNHLY and CDR2 FYNNEI. The CDR3 spells CASTPGRGLDTEAFF. The CDR3 DNA is TGTGCCAGCACCCCGGGGAGGGGTTTGGACACTGAAGCTTTCTTT.

This clonotype was seen at least ten times. The J gene is TRBJ1-1, the V gene TRBV5-1; D possibly corresponds to TRBD1 (5 bases). V lost 1 base, J lost 1 base, and 11 bases lay in between. The CDR3 loop spans 15 amino acids. The germline gives CDR1 SGHRS, CDR2 YFSETQ. The CDR3 DNA reads TGCGCCAGCAGCTTGCTTGCGGGACCGAACACTGAAGCTTTCTTT. Residues: CASSLLAGPNTEAFF. The whole variable domain, filled in from reference TRBV5-1 and TRBJ1-1, reads KAGVTQTPRYLIKTRGQQVTLSCSPISGHRSVSWYQQTPGQGLQFLFEYFSETQRNKGNFPGRFSGRQFSNSRSEMNVSTLELGDSALYLCASSLLAGPNTEAFFGQGTRLTVV.

The table lists this clonotype with many counts. The genes are TRBV27 and TRBJ1-2; D is ambiguous. V lost 6 bases and J lost 6, with 20 bases in between. This CDR3 region has 15 residues. In germline, CDR1 is MNHEY, CDR2 SMNVEV (reference sequence). The DNA of the CDR3 is TGTGCCAGCAGCCCAACCAAGGGCTTGGCCCATGGCTACACCTTC. Amino acids: CASSPTKGLAHGYTF.

The chain recombines TRBV19 with TRBJ2-7; no firm D call. Germline V CDR1 and CDR2: LNHDA, SQIVND (reference sequence). The CDR3 runs to 13 residues. Trimming shortened V by 3 bases and J by 6 bases, and 12 bases separated the two germline ends. The CDR3 DNA reads as TGTGCCAGTAGTATTGGTAGGCGCTCCGAGCAGTACTTC. Amino acid sequence: CASSIGRRSEQYF. The whole variable domain, filled in from reference TRBV19 and TRBJ2-7, reads DGGITQSPKYLFRKEGQNVTLSCEQNLNHDAMYWYRQDPGQGLRLIYYSQIVNDFQKGDIAEGYSVSREKKESFPLTVTSAQKNPTAFYLCASSIGRRSEQYFGPGTRLTVT.

In this sample, this clonotype turned up many times. The chain carries TRBV28 and TRBJ1-1; no reliable D call. V was shortened by 4 bases and J by 8 bases, with 8 bases between the two germline ends. The CDR3 runs to 11 residues. Germline V CDR1 and CDR2: MDHEN, SYDVKM. CDR3 nucleotide sequence: TGTGCCAGCAGTTCCTTGGGGGAAGCTTTCTTT. Amino acids: CASSSLGEAFF.

There are a few counts of this clonotype. J is TRBJ2-1 and V is TRBV11-2; TRBD1 is a possible D gene (6 bases). CDR3 size: 15 residues. The germline V gene encodes CDR1 SGHAT and CDR2 FQNNGV. With 5 bases removed from V and 6 bases from J, the gap between germline ends came to 17 bases. The CDR3 is CASSRDSGTPNEQFF. DNA of the CDR3: TGTGCCAGCAGCAGAGACTCCGGGACACCCAATGAGCAGTTCTTC.

There are many counts of this clonotype. The chain joins TRBV5-1 to TRBJ1-2; D may be TRBD1 (5 bases). V was pared by 0 bases and J by 3 bases, with 12 bases between. CDR1 is SGHRS, CDR2 YFSETQ, per germline. The CDR3 covers 15 residues. In DNA, the CDR3 is TGCGCCAGCAGCTTGGAGCAGGGTTTCCACTATGGCTACACCTTC. Amino acids: CASSLEQGFHYGYTF. Based on the CDR3 plus reference TRBV5-1 and TRBJ1-2, the full variable domain is KAGVTQTPRYLIKTRGQQVTLSCSPISGHRSVSWYQQTPGQGLQFLFEYFSETQRNKGNFPGRFSGRQFSNSRSEMNVSTLELGDSALYLCASSLEQGFHYGYTFGSGTRLTVV.

The V call is TRBV7-2, the J call TRBJ2-1, with 8 bases matching TRBD2. V was pared by 5 bases and J by 7 bases, with 10 bases of the junction left unmatched. The CDR3 sequence is 15 residues long. Germline CDR1 and CDR2: SGHTA and FQGNSA. This chain's CDR3 is CASSPWGGRRNEQFF. The CDR3 coding sequence is TGTGCCAGCAGCCCGTGGGGCGGGAGGAGAAATGAGCAGTTCTTC.

This clonotype was picked up many times. The V call is TRBV7-9, the J call TRBJ2-5; D could derive from TRBD1 or TRBD2 (6 bases each). Germline loops: CDR1 SEHNR, CDR2 FQNEAQ (reference sequence). This CDR3 region has 15 residues. V was trimmed by 5 bases and J by 5 bases, leaving 18 bases between them. This CDR3 reads CASSLEGGVGETQYF. In DNA form, the CDR3 reads TGTGCCAGCAGCCTGGAGGGGGGAGTAGGGGAGACCCAGTACTTC.

In this sample, this clonotype turned up a few times. The rearrangement joins TRBV6-4 to TRBJ1-4; TRBD1 matches at 8 bases. V lost 5 bases and J lost 7; bases outside the gene matches: 9. CDR1 is MRHNA, CDR2 SNTAGT, per germline. There are 15 residues in the CDR3. The CDR3 DNA sequence: TGTGCCAGCAGTTACGTGGGGACAGGCTGTGAAAAACTGTTTTTT. Translated, it gives CASSYVGTGCEKLFF.

V gene TRBV5-6 combines with J gene TRBJ1-1, with D perhaps TRBD1 (5 bases). The CDR3 totals 13 residues. Per the germline V gene, CDR1 is SGHDT and CDR2 is YYEEEE. The germline V and J ends were trimmed by 4 bases and 5 bases, with 12 bases remaining between them. CDR3 in amino acids: CASSPTGATEAFF. The CDR3 DNA reads TGTGCCAGCAGCCCGACCGGGGCAACTGAAGCTTTCTTT.

On this clonotype: Given a much more abundant clone one base away, this may be a read error. The chain recombines TRBV2 with TRBJ1-3, with 7 bases fitting TRBD1. The germline V gene encodes CDR1 SNHLY and CDR2 FYNNEI. The length of the CDR3 is 16 residues. The junction had 11 bases not matched to a gene; V was cut back by 8 bases and J by 1 base. CDR3 residues: CASGASGTVSGNTIYF. CDR3 DNA: TGTGCCAGCGGTGCGTCCGGGACAGTGTCTGGAAACACCATATATTTT.

The gene calls are TRBV29-1 and TRBJ2-7; D is unclear. CDR1 and CDR2 (germline): SQVTM, ANQGSEA. V shed 5 bases and J shed 1 base, with 6 bases lying between them. The CDR3 has 11 amino acids. The CDR3 reads CSVSSSYEQYF. CDR3 bases: TGCAGCGTTTCTTCGTCCTACGAGCAGTACTTC.

This clonotype came up many times. J is TRBJ2-5 and V is TRBV11-2; D is unclear. Germline-derived CDR1 and CDR2 are SGHAT and FQNNGV. V lost 3 bases and J 7 bases, leaving 6 bases between the germline ends. This CDR3 comprises 11 residues. CDR3 coding DNA: TGTGCCAGCAGCTTTGACGGGACCCAGTACTTC. It encodes CASSFDGTQYF.

Notes on this clonotype: A much larger clone differs from this one at a single base, so this may be a read error. The V gene is TRBV6-5, the J gene TRBJ1-1, with a weak D call TRBD1 (5 bases). V dropped 4 bases and J dropped 5 bases, with 17 bases sitting between them. Per germline, CDR1 MNHEY and CDR2 SVGAGI. The CDR3 covers 15 residues. The CDR3 DNA reads as TGTGCCAGCAGTTGTTCAGGCCCCGAGGGGACTGAAGCTTTCTTT. This gives the protein CASSCSGPEGTEAFF.

This clonotype was detected a few times. The chain combines TRBV20-1 with TRBJ2-2; 13 nucleotides match TRBD2. V gave up 0 bases and J gave up 8 bases; unmatched junction bases: 6. Germline lookup yields CDR1 DFQATT and CDR2 SNEGSKA (reference sequence). The CDR3 sequence is 16 residues long. The CDR3 loop is CSARDTGLAGLGELFF. The CDR3 DNA sequence: TGCAGTGCTAGAGATACGGGACTAGCGGGACTGGGGGAGCTGTTTTTT.

The chain combines TRBV7-8 with TRBJ1-3; 7 positions match TRBD1. Germline V lookup: CDR1 SGHVS, CDR2 FQNEAQ. J gave up 4 bases and V 3 bases, and 0 bases lay outside the gene matches. This CDR3 contains 13 residues. This CDR3 is CASSLGQGNTIYF. The CDR3 nucleotides are TGTGCCAGCAGCTTGGGACAGGGAAACACCATATATTTT.

At least ten counts were recorded for this clonotype. This chain connects TRBV27 to TRBJ1-1; D not resolved. Per germline, CDR1 MNHEY and CDR2 SMNVEV (reference sequence). Trimming took off 2 bases at V and 4 bases at J, with 8 bases between the two ends. The CDR3 sequence is 13 residues long. The DNA of the CDR3 is TGTGCCAGCAGTTTAAACGGGAGCACTGAAGCTTTCTTT. Translation gives CASSLNGSTEAFF.

This clonotype was recorded many times. This chain joins TRBV2 and TRBJ1-5, with D uncertain. Germline V gives CDR1 SNHLY, CDR2 FYNNEI. Deletions cut 5 bases from V and 5 bases from J, with 13 bases between. The CDR3 is 14 amino acids. The CDR3 DNA reads as TGTGCCAGCAGTTTAGCCCAGGCACATCAGCCCCAGCATTTT. Protein product: CASSLAQAHQPQHF.

This chain joins TRBV6-1 and TRBJ1-2; D remains ambiguous. Germline assignment: CDR1 MNHNS and CDR2 SASEGT. The CDR3 covers 14 residues. V shed 6 bases and J shed 6 bases, with 17 bases lying between them. The CDR3 DNA sequence: TGTGCCAGCAGGGGAGTGACGGGGTACGATGGCTACACCTTC. As protein: CASRGVTGYDGYTF.

This clonotype showed up many times. The rearrangement joins TRBV11-2 to TRBJ2-7; TRBD2 aligns across 8 bases. This CDR3 is built from 17 residues. Germline V gene sequence: CDR1 SGHAT, CDR2 FQNNGV. V was clipped by 1 base and J by 5 bases; unmatched bases: 13. The CDR3 DNA follows: TGTGCCAGCAGCTTAGTTGGAAGCGGGAGCTTTACCCACGAGCAGTACTTC. Amino acid sequence: CASSLVGSGSFTHEQYF.

The chain combines TRBV7-9 with TRBJ2-7; 8 positions match TRBD2. The CDR3 sequence is 14 residues long. Unmatched junction bases numbered 10, after V lost 7 bases and J lost 5 bases. CDR1 is SEHNR and CDR2 is FQNEAQ in the germline V gene (reference sequence). This CDR3 is CASIPDSGSDEQYF. The DNA for the CDR3 is TGTGCCAGCATCCCGGACAGCGGGAGCGACGAGCAGTACTTC.